This entry concerns a single T cell receptor beta chain. The J segment lost 5 bases and the V segment lost 2 bases, leaving 9 bases of the junction unmatched. Germline lookup yields CDR1 LNHDA and CDR2 SQIVND (reference sequence). The CDR3 is made up of 16 amino acids. Produced via immunoSEQ multiplex PCR; TCRdb's table is partial and in-frame only. The sample lists fewer than 200,000 clones, about 92% occurring once. These data are taken from a study of control samples from healthy donors and cancer patients. The material sequenced was blood. The chain joins TRBV19 to TRBJ2-1; 7 positions agree with TRBD1. The sequence was obtained from a man aged 30 to 39 in good health. This chain's CDR3 is CASSIIDRDYNNEQFF. Written as DNA, the CDR3 is TGTGCCAGTAGTATAATTGACAGGGATTACAACAATGAGCAGTTCTTC.